Shown below are 30 T cell receptor beta chains from a single sample sequenced in a study of control samples from healthy donors and cancer patients. This table comes from immunoSEQ multiplex PCR, and its TCRdb copy is limited to in-frame clones, with some not included. Here the sample spans some 200,000 clones, approximately 92% being singletons. The specimen was blood. The receptors come from a man aged 18-30 years in good health.

Concerning this clone: Other DNA sequences within the sample encode an identical CDR3. This chain links TRBV2 with TRBJ1-1; 8 nucleotides align to TRBD1. This CDR3 spans 13 amino acids. Germline-derived CDR1 and CDR2 are SNHLY and FYNNEI. V dropped 4 bases and J dropped 5; count of bases not matched to a gene: 3. CDR3 in amino acids: CASSVTGETEAFF. The CDR3 DNA is TGTGCCAGCAGTGTGACAGGGGAGACTGAAGCTTTCTTT.

V is TRBV5-1 and J is TRBJ1-2; no definite D call. Trimming took 0 bases from V and 7 from J, leaving 16 bases between them. The CDR3 sequence is 15 residues long. Germline CDR1 is SGHRS and CDR2 is YFSETQ. CDR3 residues: CASSLGSQSVGGYTF. CDR3 DNA: TGCGCCAGCAGCTTGGGCTCGCAATCTGTCGGTGGCTACACCTTC.

In this sample, this clone turned up once. The chain uses TRBV19 and TRBJ2-3; 7 positions agree with TRBD1. V lost 8 bases, J lost 5 bases, and 13 bases stayed unmatched. The CDR3 runs to 15 residues. The germline gives CDR1 LNHDA, CDR2 SQIVND (reference sequence). The DNA of the CDR3 is TGTGCCAGTCGAACCGGGACAGAAGGAGTAGATACGCAGTATTTT. Amino acids: CASRTGTEGVDTQYF. The full variable domain, rest sourced from reference TRBV19 and TRBJ2-3, is DGGITQSPKYLFRKEGQNVTLSCEQNLNHDAMYWYRQDPGQGLRLIYYSQIVNDFQKGDIAEGYSVSREKKESFPLTVTSAQKNPTAFYLCASRTGTEGVDTQYFGPGTRLTVL.

The rearrangement links TRBV19 to TRBJ1-1, with TRBD1 matching 7 bases. V shed 5 bases and J 6 bases; nucleotides not matched to a gene: 12. Germline V lookup: CDR1 LNHDA, CDR2 SQIVND (reference sequence). The CDR3 is 15 amino acids. CDR3 coding DNA: TGTGCCAGTAGTGCCGGGTTGACAGGGAGTCCTGAAGCTTTCTTT. Translation: CASSAGLTGSPEAFF.

The chain recombines TRBV7-2 with TRBJ1-5; D gene ambiguous. Trimming stripped 2 bases from V and 5 bases from J, with 13 bases between. The germline V gene encodes CDR1 SGHTA and CDR2 FQGNSA. This CDR3 spans 15 amino acids. CDR3 DNA: TGTGCCAGCAGCTTATACTGGGCGGTAGATCAGCCCCAGCATTTT. As protein: CASSLYWAVDQPQHF.

This sequence joins TRBV5-1 and TRBJ2-7; D could derive from TRBD1 or TRBD2 (6 bases each). Between the trimmed V and J ends, which lost 1 base and 3 bases, there was a span of 17 bases. CDR1 is SGHRS and CDR2 is YFSETQ in the germline V gene. The CDR3 consists of 16 residues. The CDR3 DNA reads TGCGCCAGCAGCTTGAACGGGGGCGCGGCGAACTACGAGCAGTACTTC. Its translation is CASSLNGGAANYEQYF.

The chain is built from TRBV27 and TRBJ2-1; D uncertain. V was clipped by 10 bases and J by 4 bases, with 20 bases between them. The CDR3 totals 15 residues. CDR1 and CDR2 (germline): MNHEY, SMNVEV (reference sequence). The CDR3 sequence: CATPIPVLIYNEQFF. CDR3 DNA: TGTGCCACCCCCATTCCCGTGCTTATATACAATGAGCAGTTCTTC.

The genes are TRBV20-1 and TRBJ2-3; 8 bases map to TRBD2. Trimming at V came to 3 bases and at J to 6 bases, leaving 11 bases not matched to a gene. Germline V gives CDR1 DFQATT, CDR2 SNEGSKA (reference sequence). The CDR3 runs to 15 residues. CDR3 sequence (DNA): TGCAGTGCTAGTAGGGGCGGGGGGCCAATTGATACGCAGTATTTT. Protein product: CSASRGGGPIDTQYF.

The chain joins TRBV27 to TRBJ2-2, with 7 bases matching TRBD1. J was trimmed by 6 bases and V by 4 bases; bases with no gene match: 5. The CDR3 length is 14 residues. Germline CDR1 reads MNHEY; CDR2 reads SMNVEV (reference sequence). The CDR3 bases are TGTGCCAGCAGTTCACTTCAGGGGGCCGGGGAGCTGTTTTTT. Residues: CASSSLQGAGELFF.

This rearrangement joins TRBV2 to TRBJ2-5; D not certain. Trimming took 6 bases from V and 0 from J, leaving 5 bases between them. The CDR3 covers 12 residues. Germline CDR1 SNHLY, CDR2 FYNNEI. CDR3 in amino acids: CASRVNQETQYF. The CDR3 region has the DNA TGTGCCAGCAGGGTGAACCAAGAGACCCAGTACTTC.

The J gene is TRBJ2-3, the V gene TRBV5-5; 9 bases fit TRBD2. V was clipped by 2 bases and J by 3 bases; unmatched bases: 4. The CDR3 extends over 15 amino acids. Germline CDR1 and CDR2: SGHKS and YYEKEE (reference sequence). CDR3 residues: CASSFFSGGTDTQYF. CDR3 DNA sequence: TGTGCCAGCAGCTTTTTTAGCGGGGGAACAGATACGCAGTATTTT. The complete variable domain, with remaining parts taken from reference TRBV5-5 and TRBJ2-3, reads DAGVTQSPTHLIKTRGQQVTLRCSPISGHKSVSWYQQVLGQGPQFIFQYYEKEERGRGNFPDRFSARQFPNYSSELNVNALLLGDSALYLCASSFFSGGTDTQYFGPGTRLTVL.

This clone was seen once. The V and J genes are TRBV30 and TRBJ1-5; a possible D gene is TRBD1 (5 bases). The V end was cut by 0 bases, the J end by 4 bases, with 10 bases between. The CDR3 runs 14 residues. Germline V gene data show CDR1 as GTSNPN and CDR2 as SVGIG (reference sequence). CDR3 sequence reads: CAWSVGTFNQPQHF. In nucleotides, the CDR3 is TGTGCCTGGAGTGTCGGGACCTTTAATCAGCCCCAGCATTTT.

This rearrangement joins TRBV14 to TRBJ2-3, with TRBD2 as a possible D gene (5 bases). Germline values: CDR1 SGHDN, CDR2 FVKESK. This CDR3 is built from 16 residues. With 0 bases removed from V and 6 bases from J, the gap between germline ends came to 16 bases. The CDR3 nucleotides read TGTGCCAGCAGCCAAGAGTATTCGGGATTTCGGGATACGCAGTATTTT. Amino acids: CASSQEYSGFRDTQYF.

The chain joins TRBV5-1 to TRBJ2-2, with 8 bases that match TRBD1. This CDR3 is 15 amino acids long. CDR1 is SGHRS, CDR2 YFSETQ, per germline. Unmatched junction bases numbered 2, after V lost 4 bases and J lost 0 bases. The CDR3 DNA reads as TGCGCCAGCAGCCAGGACAGGGCGAACACCGGGGAGCTGTTTTTT. It yields the protein CASSQDRANTGELFF. The variable domain in full, completed from reference TRBV5-1 and TRBJ2-2, reads KAGVTQTPRYLIKTRGQQVTLSCSPISGHRSVSWYQQTPGQGLQFLFEYFSETQRNKGNFPGRFSGRQFSNSRSEMNVSTLELGDSALYLCASSQDRANTGELFFGEGSRLTVL.

The V gene is TRBV24-1, the J gene TRBJ1-5; D gene ambiguous. The V gene's germline CDR1 is KGHDR and CDR2 SFDVKD. This CDR3 is built from 21 residues. V lost 2 bases to trimming and J lost 4 bases, with 29 bases between them. CDR3 DNA sequence: TGTGCCACCAGTGATTCGTCGTGGGGAAAAGGCGACGTCGACCTAAATCAGCCCCAGCATTTT. Translation gives CATSDSSWGKGDVDLNQPQHF.

This clone was detected only once. This chain joins TRBV19 and TRBJ1-3, with D unresolved. The CDR3 loop spans 16 amino acids. With 4 bases removed from V and 2 bases from J, the gap between germline ends came to 15 bases. Germline loops: CDR1 LNHDA, CDR2 SQIVND (reference sequence). The CDR3 here is CASSKVAVAPGNTIYF. The CDR3 DNA is TGTGCCAGTAGTAAGGTCGCCGTGGCGCCTGGAAACACCATATATTTT.

In the case of this clone: The same CDR3 is also encoded by other DNA sequences in this sample. The rearrangement uses TRBV3-1 (or the pseudogene TRBV3-2) and TRBJ2-1; D is uncertain. CDR3 length: 11 amino acids. V gave up 3 bases and J gave up 8 bases, with 5 bases separating them. The germline gives CDR1 LGHDT, CDR2 YNNKEL (reference sequence). The CDR3 coding sequence is TGTGCCAGCAGCCAGTTGGATGAGCAGTTCTTC. Its translation is CASSQLDEQFF.

As DNA, the CDR3 is TGTGCCAGCAGCCTCAAGGGACTAGTGGACGGGGAGCTGTTTTTT. Protein sequence: CASSLKGLVDGELFF. The gene calls are TRBV5-4 and TRBJ2-2, with 8 bases fitting TRBD2. Germline V gene data show CDR1 as SGHNT and CDR2 as YYREEE (reference sequence). This CDR3 is built from 15 residues. V dropped 4 bases and J dropped 7; count of bases not matched to a gene: 9.

The V gene is TRBV24-1, the J gene TRBJ1-1; no clear D. The CDR3 contains 15 residues. Per the germline V gene, CDR1 is KGHDR and CDR2 is SFDVKD. With 4 bases removed from V and 2 bases from J, the gap between germline ends came to 13 bases. The CDR3 bases are TGTGCCACCAGTGACCCTGGACGGGGAAACACTGAAGCTTTCTTT. The encoded protein is CATSDPGRGNTEAFF.

V usage is TRBV28 and J usage is TRBJ1-1, with D perhaps matching TRBD1 (5 bases). The length of the CDR3 is 15 residues. Germline V gene lookup returns CDR1 MDHEN and CDR2 SYDVKM. Trimming pared 7 bases from V and 0 bases from J, leaving 15 bases between. The CDR3 nucleotides are TGTGCCAGCACCACTCCCGGGACGGTGAACACTGAAGCTTTCTTT. Residues: CASTTPGTVNTEAFF.

The chain uses TRBV15 and TRBJ2-1; perhaps D is TRBD1 or TRBD2 (5 bases each). There are 15 residues in the CDR3. Deletions cut 3 bases from V and 8 bases from J, with 17 bases between. Per germline, CDR1 LNHNV and CDR2 YYDKDF (reference sequence). CDR3 DNA: TGTGCCACCAGCAGGGGCGCGAACCAGGGAGATGAGCAGTTCTTC. Protein sequence: CATSRGANQGDEQFF.

In regard to this clone: At one of its ends the junction is not consistent with the germline gene, which may arise from a read error. Other DNA sequences from this sample encode an identical CDR3 as well. V usage is TRBV6-5 and J usage is TRBJ1-6, with TRBD1 as a possible D gene (6 bases). Germline CDR1 is MNHEY and CDR2 is SVGAGI. CDR3 length: 15 amino acids. In DNA, the CDR3 is TGTGCCAGCAGTCCACCGACAGGAGATAATTCGCCCCTCCACTTT. Translated, it gives CASSPPTGDNSPLHF.

The chain recombines TRBV6-5 with TRBJ2-5, with D unclear. The CDR3 covers 12 residues. Germline V lookup: CDR1 MNHEY, CDR2 SVGAGI. Trimming removed 8 bases at V and 5 bases at J, with 12 bases between. CDR3 amino acids: CASGPFGETQYF. The CDR3 DNA is TGTGCCAGCGGTCCTTTCGGGGAGACCCAGTACTTC.

The chain joins TRBV14 to TRBJ2-7; weak D call: TRBD1 (6 bases). Per germline, CDR1 SGHDN and CDR2 FVKESK. V was shortened by 5 bases and J by 5 bases, with 16 bases between the two germline ends. The CDR3 contains 14 residues. CDR3 sequence: CASSRGLGAHEQYF. CDR3 bases: TGTGCCAGCAGCAGGGGCCTGGGGGCCCACGAGCAGTACTTC.

V is TRBV28 and J is TRBJ1-1, with D unresolved. The CDR3 consists of 13 residues. Germline loops: CDR1 MDHEN, CDR2 SYDVKM. V gave up 3 bases and J gave up 0 bases, with 5 bases separating them. This chain's CDR3 is CASSFQVNTEAFF. The CDR3 DNA sequence: TGTGCCAGCAGTTTCCAGGTGAACACTGAAGCTTTCTTT.

The chain is built from TRBV5-8 and TRBJ2-1; D tentatively reads TRBD1 or TRBD2 (5 bases each). V was pared by 1 base and J by 12 bases, with 11 bases between. Germline assignment: CDR1 SGHTS and CDR2 YDEGEE. The CDR3 totals 12 residues. DNA for the CDR3: TGTGCCAGCAGCTTGTTTCGGGGCGGGCAGTTCTTC. It yields the protein CASSLFRGGQFF.

The rearrangement joins TRBV24-1 to TRBJ2-2; D might be TRBD1 (5 bases). The CDR3 contains 14 residues. Trimming took 7 bases from V and 6 from J, leaving 14 bases between them. Per the germline V gene, CDR1 is KGHDR and CDR2 is SFDVKD. CDR3 sequence: CATREDKISGELFF. The CDR3, as DNA: TGTGCCACCAGAGAGGACAAAATTTCCGGGGAGCTGTTTTTT.

The gene calls are TRBV19 and TRBJ2-2; D might be TRBD1 (5 bases). The CDR3 length is 15 residues. Trimming cost V 2 bases and J 5 bases, with 12 bases left between them. Germline-derived CDR1 and CDR2 are LNHDA and SQIVND (reference sequence). The CDR3 loop reads CASSIQGPGTGELFF. Here the CDR3 DNA reads TGTGCCAGTAGTATACAGGGTCCAGGGACCGGGGAGCTGTTTTTT.

This chain links TRBV3-1 (or the pseudogene TRBV3-2) with TRBJ1-6, with a weak D call TRBD1 (6 bases). Germline loops: CDR1 LGHDT, CDR2 YNNKEL (reference sequence). V lost 1 base and J 10 bases, leaving 14 bases between the germline ends. This CDR3 has 15 amino acids. CDR3 region: CASSQARTVRSPLHF. The CDR3, as DNA: TGTGCCAGCAGCCAAGCAAGGACAGTAAGGTCACCCCTCCACTTT.

The chain couples TRBV5-4 to TRBJ1-2; no clear D gene. V was clipped by 0 bases and J by 5 bases, with 8 bases between them. Germline V lookup: CDR1 SGHNT, CDR2 YYREEE (reference sequence). This CDR3 comprises 13 residues. The CDR3 nucleotides read TGTGCCAGCAGCTTGGTGGCAGAATATGGCTACACCTTC. Translated: CASSLVAEYGYTF.